The sequence of this TCR beta chain was determined in a study of technical replicates of blood from several donors. Measured with immunoSEQ multiplex PCR; TCRdb has only the in-frame clones, and not every one. The sample shows 87,000 or so clones, 85% to 95% of them seen only once. Germline CDR1 reads SGHNT; CDR2 reads YYREEE (reference sequence). Between the trimmed V and J ends, which lost 4 bases and 8 bases, there was a span of 9 bases. The CDR3 is 12 amino acids. This receptor was obtained from a human donor in good health. This chain links TRBV5-4 with TRBJ2-2; the D is unclear. The sample was T cells isolated from PBMCs. CDR3 sequence reads: CASSKTGGELFF. The CDR3 DNA is TGTGCCAGCAGCAAAACCGGGGGGGAGCTGTTTTTT.